The clone carrying this T cell receptor beta chain was recorded at least ten times. Its antigen is as yet unknown. J was trimmed by 0 bases and V by 5 bases; bases with no gene match: 5. CDR1 DFQATT and CDR2 SNEGSKA come from the germline V gene (reference sequence). This CDR3 is built from 14 residues. This sample was taken from a study of metastatic and nonmetastatic thyroid tumors. Study-wide background: Repertoires from blood and tumor or nodule tissue of malignant and benign thyroid patients were compared. General study findings and limits: Within blood and tumor, benign nodules reportedly had significantly lower TCR beta diversity than malignant thyroid tumors did.

Patients had received no treatment of any kind before thyroid surgery. In the original workflow: The study's classifier, a distant-metastasis tool for papillary thyroid cancer, was built using CDR3 differences across clinicopathological groups. TCRdb re-called the PCR reads with MiXCR. Here the V and J calls rest on TCRdb's processing, not on the authors' analysis. The sample lists roughly 10,000 clones, roughly a fifth seen once, with less than 20% in the top ten. This TCR was sampled from a female donor with papillary thyroid cancer or a benign thyroid nodule (not recorded which). Some clones in this sample may be carry-over from other donors' samples. The sequencing input was adjacent normal tissue. The chain employs TRBV20-1 and TRBJ2-3; TRBD1 matches at 7 bases. The CDR3 region is CSAWDSSSTDTQYF. The DNA of the CDR3 is TGCAGTGCTTGGGACAGCTCTAGCACAGATACGCAGTATTTT.